The present TCR beta chain was sequenced within a study of T-cell memory formation after mild COVID-19. The CDR3 extends over 16 amino acids. Per the germline V gene, CDR1 is SGDLS and CDR2 is YYNGEE. With 0 bases clipped from V and 9 bases from J, the junction kept 11 bases outside the gene matches. TCRdb re-derived calls from the 5' RACE reads in MiXCR, one entry per CDR3 protein. In the table there are roughly 150,000 distinct CDR3 sequences, more than 14% of which are singletons. This clonotype appeared a few times. The chain employs TRBV9 and TRBJ2-1, with 8 bases lining up with TRBD2. Specimen: PBMCs or a T cell subset sorted from them (not recorded which). This sequence was found in an adult woman who had mild COVID-19 (a few samples of this study predate the infection). Cell type and time point are not known. The CDR3 coding sequence is TGTGCCAGCAGCGTAGCGGGGACTAGTCCCCTGGTTGAGCAGTTCTTC. It encodes CASSVAGTSPLVEQFF.